The next 9 T cell receptor beta chains were all read from a single sample in a study of CD8+ T cells in alopecia areata. After isolation, RNA underwent reverse transcription to generate cDNA as the sequencing template. Only in-frame clones appear in the TCRdb table, and some are missing; sequencing was by immunoSEQ multiplex PCR. The table lists some 110,000 clones, with no singletons. The sequenced sample consisted of lesional skin. All receptors come from a C3H/HeJ mouse with alopecia areata. The mouse strain carries the MHC haplotype H2-k.

This clone was counted between two and nine times. Gene names and germline match the mouse. The read ends 4 residues shy of where the CDR3 ends; the end is completed using the germline J gene. The chain links TRBV1 to TRBJ2-5, with 8 nucleotides matching TRBD1. This CDR3 spans 15 amino acids. In germline, CDR1 is NSQYPW, CDR2 LRSPGD (reference sequence). CDR3 DNA (partial): TGCACCTGCAGTGCAGATTACAGGGGGTTAGAC. The encoded protein is CTCSADYRGLD. In full, the CDR3 reads CTCSADYRGLDTQYF.

Of note for this clone: Here the gene names and germline are mouse. The read stops 4 residues short of the end of the CDR3; the missing end is completed from the germline J gene. The chain couples TRBV13-3 to TRBJ2-7; D is undetermined. The CDR3 is 15 residues long. The V gene's germline CDR1 is NNHDY and CDR2 SYVADS. V was clipped by 2 bases and J by 0 bases, with 12 bases between them. CDR3 protein: CASSEARISSYEQYF. CDR3 bases read: TGTGCCAGCAGTGAAGCCAGAATTAGCTCCTAT.

This clone was picked up many times. The TCRdb protein fails to match the DNA translation at residue 13; the protein reported here was translated from the DNA. Mouse germline and gene names are used. From the germline J gene comes the end of the CDR3, since the read stops 3 residues before it. The rearrangement uses TRBV13-3 and TRBJ1-6, with D perhaps TRBD1 (6 bases). TRBJ1-6 is given ORF status, its function remaining uncertain. The V and J ends lost 2 bases and 3 bases respectively, with 12 bases between them. The germline V gene encodes CDR1 NNHDY and CDR2 SYVADS. The CDR3 spans 16 residues. CDR3 protein: CASSDQGQDYNSPLYF. CDR3 DNA (partial): TGTGCCAGCAGTGACCAGGGACAAGACTATAATTCGCCC.

A word on this clone: Mouse gene names and germline throughout. Read coverage stops 4 residues before the CDR3 terminus; the germline J gene supplies the remainder. The sample has other DNA sequences that encode this CDR3 too. The rearrangement links TRBV13-3 to TRBJ1-4; TRBD1 matches 8 bases. CDR1 is NNHDY, CDR2 SYVADS, per germline. The J segment lost 3 bases and the V segment lost 5 bases, leaving 3 bases of the junction unmatched. The length of the CDR3 is 14 residues. CDR3 DNA, as far as it was read: TGTGCCAGCAGCACAGGGGGGGCCAACGAA. This translates into CASSTGGANE. The whole CDR3 sequence reads CASSTGGANERLFF.

Worth noting for this clone: Gene names are mouse gene names. The sequenced fragment ends 4 residues before the CDR3 boundary, so the rest is inferred from the germline J gene. V gene TRBV13-3 combines with J gene TRBJ2-4; 8 bases are a match to TRBD2. CDR1 is NNHDY and CDR2 is SYVADS in the germline V gene. This CDR3 comprises 13 residues. The CDR3 DNA, read in part, is TGTGCCAGCAGAATGGGACTGGAAAAC. Encoded protein: CASRMGLEN. The full CDR3 protein is CASRMGLENTLYF.

This clone was picked up many times. Mouse gene names apply. The read ends 4 residues shy of where the CDR3 ends; the end is completed using the germline J gene. The rearrangement links TRBV13-3 to TRBJ2-5, with 7 bases lining up with TRBD2. CDR1 and CDR2 (germline): NNHDY, SYVADS. The V and J ends lost 2 bases and 0 bases, in that order; junction bases with no gene match: 9. The length of the CDR3 is 17 residues. This CDR3 reads CASSDGTALFNQDTQYF. CDR3 DNA (partial): TGTGCCAGCAGTGACGGGACTGCTCTTTTTAACCAAGAC. The full variable domain, with the rest looked up from reference TRBV13-3 and TRBJ2-5, is EAAVTQSPRSKVAVTGGKVTLSCHQTNNHDYMYWYRQDTGHGLRLIHYSYVADSTEKGDIPDGYKASRPSQENFSLILELASLSQTAVYFCASSDGTALFNQDTQYFGPGTRLLVL.

This clone was found a few times. All gene names here are mouse names. Coverage ceases 4 residues before the CDR3 finishes, and the germline J gene fills in the end. The chain is built from TRBV19 and TRBJ2-5, with D maybe TRBD1 (5 bases). The germline V gene encodes CDR1 FNHDT and CDR2 SITEND (reference sequence). CDR3 length equals 14 residues. The CDR3 sequence: CASSMRGEGDTQYF. Incomplete CDR3 DNA: TGTGCCAGCAGTATGAGAGGGGAGGGAGAC.

This clone was seen repeatedly, ten times or more. TCRdb's protein and the DNA translation differ at residue 13; the protein here comes from the DNA. Each gene name is a mouse one. The part of the CDR3 DNA that was read is TGTGCCAGCAGTGGGCGGGACAAGAATTCTGGAAATACG. Its translation: CASSGRDKNSGNT. The CDR3 in its entirety is CASSGRDKNSGNTLYF. V is TRBV13-3 and J is TRBJ1-3, with a tentative D call TRBD1 (6 bases). The read terminates 3 residues ahead of where the CDR3 ends, so the germline J gene completes it. V was cut by 3 bases and J by 0 bases, with 13 bases left in between. Germline V gene data show CDR1 as NNHDY and CDR2 as SYVADS. This CDR3 is built from 16 residues.

This clone has more than one count but fewer than ten. Gene and germline names: mouse. From the germline J gene comes the end of the CDR3, since the read stops 4 residues before it. The chain uses TRBV13-3 and TRBJ2-2; D not certain. With 7 bases removed from V and 1 base from J, the gap between germline ends came to 8 bases. Germline CDR1 NNHDY, CDR2 SYVADS. There are 13 residues in the CDR3. CDR3 DNA, as far as it was read: TGTGCCAGCCTCGACAAAAACACCGGG. Translated: CASLDKNTG. The complete CDR3 sequence is CASLDKNTGQLYF.